This is a list of T cell receptor beta chains from one sample in a study of OX40 agonist ivuxolimab in advanced cancers. Repertoires were generated with immunoSEQ multiplex PCR, while TCRdb's copy carries only in-frame clones and drops some. This table has 40,000 to 50,000 clones, 86% appearing once. Sequencing used CD4+ or CD8+ T cells sorted from blood, obtained in a trial of the OX40 agonist ivuxolimab. These receptors were obtained from an adult with an advanced solid tumor such as melanoma, head and neck, liver or kidney cancer. CDR3s include the opening cysteine and the closing phenylalanine or tryptophan. Fields, in order: J gene, clone size, V gene, D gene, CDR3 DNA, CDR3 protein. A D gene is named only where the DNA matches it firmly. Clone size is not always given. Where it is, it says once, few, many or a class for expanded clones.

TRBJ1-6,NA,TRBV2,TRBD1,TGTGCCAGCAGTGAAAGGGGGCTTGGTAATTCACCCCTCCACTTT,CASSERGLGNSPLHF
TRBJ2-7,NA,TRBV5-1,NA,TGCGCCAGCAGCTCCTCCATAGGGTTCCACAGCTCCTACGAGCAGTACTTC,CASSSSIGFHSSYEQYF
TRBJ2-7,NA,TRBV27,NA,TGTGCCAGCAGGGGGGGAGGTTACGAGCAGTACTTC,CASRGGGYEQYF
TRBJ1-6,few,TRBV9,NA,TGTGCCAGCAGCGCGGGGGTGGGCAGAAACTCACCCCTCCACTTT,CASSAGVGRNSPLHF
TRBJ2-1,NA,TRBV6-1,NA,TGTGCCAGCTGGATGGTTCCCAATGAGCAGTTCTTC,CASWMVPNEQFF
TRBJ2-1,NA,TRBV9,NA,TGTGCCAGCAGCGTAGGTGGGGGTTTTACCAATGAGCAGTTCTTC,CASSVGGGFTNEQFF
TRBJ2-7,once,TRBV11-2,NA,TGTGCCAGCAGCCAACAGAGGGCTAGCGTGGGCGAGCAGTACTTC,CASSQQRASVGEQYF
TRBJ2-7,NA,TRBV10-3,TRBD2,TGTGCCATCAGTGGTGGCGGGGGAACCTACGAGCAGTACTTC,CAISGGGGTYEQYF
TRBJ2-1,NA,TRBV19,NA,TGTGCCAGTAACTCCGGGGAAACACTAGGAGATGAGCAGTTCTTC,CASNSGETLGDEQFF
TRBJ1-5,NA,TRBV10-2,NA,TGCGCCAGCAGTGAGTCGGGGGGGGCTAAGCCCCAGCATTTT,CASSESGGAKPQHF
TRBJ1-1,NA,TRBV9,NA,TGTGCCAGCAGCGTCGCTGACGGGCCGGATCCACGACTGAACACTGAAGCTTTCTTT,CASSVADGPDPRLNTEAFF
TRBJ2-7,NA,TRBV7-3,TRBD2,TGTGCCAGCAGCCCGGGGGGTAGCTCCTACGAGCAGTACTTC,CASSPGGSSYEQYF
TRBJ1-2,NA,TRBV4-3,NA,TGCGCCAGCAGCCAAGATGACGCGGCAGATGGCTACACCTTC,CASSQDDAADGYTF
TRBJ1-1,once,TRBV5-1,NA,TGCGCCAGCAGCTTAAGAAGGGCCAATGGGGGGAACACTGAAGCTTTCTTT,CASSLRRANGGNTEAFF